A selection of T cell receptor beta chains follows, all from one sample in a study of cytomegalovirus exposure and HLA in healthy donors. Only in-frame clones appear in the TCRdb table, and some are missing; sequencing was by immunoSEQ multiplex PCR. The sample carries some 190,000 clones, around 83% recorded once. Material: PBMCs. All receptors derive from a man aged 35 to 55 in good health and CMV-seropositive. The CDR3 runs from the conserved cysteine through the conserved F or W. Each record gives: J gene, clone size, V gene, CDR3 length, D gene, CDR3 protein, CDR3 DNA. D genes are given only for firm matches. Only some rows state a clone size, as once, few, many or a class for expanded clones.

TRBJ2-7	few	TRBV6-1	14	TRBD2	CASSPRLANYEQYF	TGTGCCAGCAGTCCCCGACTAGCGAACTACGAGCAGTACTTC
TRBJ2-5	few	TRBV2	12	TRBD1	CASDRDGETQYF	TGTGCCAGCGACAGGGATGGCGAGACCCAGTACTTC
TRBJ1-2	-	TRBV6-5	14	TRBD1	CASRRDRVLGGYTF	TGTGCCAGCAGAAGGGACAGGGTATTGGGTGGCTACACCTTC
TRBJ2-2	-	TRBV2	16	TRBD2	CASVYLGTSVTGELFF	TGTGCCAGCGTTTACCTCGGGACTAGCGTTACCGGGGAGCTGTTTTTT
TRBJ1-5	-	TRBV6-1	16	-	CASSEAPRQTNQPQHF	TGTGCCAGCAGTGAAGCGCCAAGACAGACGAATCAGCCCCAGCATTTT
TRBJ1-1	-	TRBV2	14	TRBD1	CASRASQGAPEAFF	TGTGCCAGCAGGGCTTCACAGGGGGCCCCTGAAGCTTTCTTT
TRBJ2-7	-	TRBV28	14	-	CASSRTDLRYEQYF	TGTGCCAGCAGCCGGACTGATCTCAGGTACGAGCAGTACTTC
TRBJ1-1	-	TRBV19	12	-	CASSIKNTEAFF	TGTGCCAGTAGCATCAAGAACACTGAAGCTTTCTTT
TRBJ1-1	-	TRBV29-1	13	TRBD1	CSASGQANTEAFF	TGCAGCGCCTCGGGACAGGCGAACACTGAAGCTTTCTTT
TRBJ1-5	-	TRBV28	16	TRBD1	CASSSPGQGAHQPQHF	TGTGCCAGCAGTTCCCCAGGACAGGGAGCGCACCAGCCCCAGCATTTT
TRBJ2-6	-	TRBV19	16	-	CASSSQDSSGANGLTF	TGTGCCAGTAGTTCACAGGACAGCTCTGGGGCCAACGGCCTGACTTTC
TRBJ1-1	-	TRBV25-1	13	-	CASSDRWNTEAFF	TGTGCCAGCAGTGATCGGTGGAACACTGAAGCTTTCTTT
TRBJ2-7	few	TRBV28	14	-	CASSSTGTNYEQYF	TGTGCCAGCAGCTCTACAGGGACTAACTACGAGCAGTACTTC
TRBJ1-3	once	TRBV10-3	16	-	CAISADPGVGGNTIYF	TGTGCCATCAGTGCGGACCCGGGGGTAGGAGGAAACACCATATATTTT
TRBJ1-1	-	TRBV7-9	13	-	CASSLLGGTEAFF	TGTGCCAGCAGCTTATTGGGAGGCACTGAAGCTTTCTTT
TRBJ2-3	-	TRBV6-5	15	-	CASSSNGGRVDTQYF	TGTGCCAGCAGCTCCAACGGGGGGCGTGTAGATACGCAGTATTTT
TRBJ1-5	few	TRBV11-2	15	-	CASSRGGAENQPQHF	TGTGCCAGCAGCCGGGGGGGGGCGGAAAATCAGCCCCAGCATTTT
TRBJ2-2	few	TRBV27	13	-	CASRLKGAGELFF	TGTGCCAGCAGACTTAAGGGGGCCGGGGAGCTGTTTTTT
TRBJ2-1	once	TRBV5-1	15	-	CASSLVGPNYNEQFF	TGCGCCAGCAGCTTGGTGGGGCCAAACTACAATGAGCAGTTCTTC
TRBJ2-6	-	TRBV5-1	18	TRBD1	CASSLAGDSSSGANVLTF	TGCGCCAGCAGCTTGGCCGGGGACAGTTCCTCTGGGGCCAACGTCCTGACTTTC
TRBJ2-7	-	TRBV6-5	14	TRBD2	CASSYERGTYEQYF	TGTGCCAGCAGTTACGAGCGGGGCACCTACGAGCAGTACTTC
TRBJ2-7	-	TRBV30	14	TRBD1	CAWSRDRGPNEQYF	TGTGCCTGGAGCCGGGACAGGGGGCCCAACGAGCAGTACTTC
TRBJ2-5	-	TRBV7-6	15	TRBD2	CASSLVPGGVETQYF	TGTGCCAGCAGCTTAGTACCGGGAGGGGTAGAGACCCAGTACTTC